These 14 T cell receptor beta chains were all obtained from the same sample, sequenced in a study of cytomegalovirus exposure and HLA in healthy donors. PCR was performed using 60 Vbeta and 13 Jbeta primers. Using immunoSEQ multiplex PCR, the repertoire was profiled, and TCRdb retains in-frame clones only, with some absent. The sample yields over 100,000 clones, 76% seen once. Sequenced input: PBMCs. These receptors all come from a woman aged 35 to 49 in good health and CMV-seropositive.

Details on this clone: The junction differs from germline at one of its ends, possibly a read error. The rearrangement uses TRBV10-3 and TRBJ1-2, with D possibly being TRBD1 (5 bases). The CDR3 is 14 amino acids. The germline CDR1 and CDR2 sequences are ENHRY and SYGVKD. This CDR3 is CAISESVGGTVKDF. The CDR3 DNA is TGTGCCATCAGTGAGTCGGTAGGAGGGACGGTCAAGGACTTC.

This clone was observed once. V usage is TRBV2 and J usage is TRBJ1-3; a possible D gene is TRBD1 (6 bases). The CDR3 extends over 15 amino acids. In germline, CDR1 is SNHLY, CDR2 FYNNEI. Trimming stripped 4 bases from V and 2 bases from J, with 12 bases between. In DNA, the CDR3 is TGTGCCAGCAGTGCACAGGGTTTTACTGGAAACACCATATATTTT. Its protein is CASSAQGFTGNTIYF.

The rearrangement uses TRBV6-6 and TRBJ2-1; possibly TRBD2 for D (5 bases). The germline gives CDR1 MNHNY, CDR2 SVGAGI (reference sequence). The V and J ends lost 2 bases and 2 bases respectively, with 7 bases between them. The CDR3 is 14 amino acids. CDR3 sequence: CASSYPGTYNEQFF. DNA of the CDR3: TGTGCCAGCAGTTACCCGGGGACCTACAATGAGCAGTTCTTC.

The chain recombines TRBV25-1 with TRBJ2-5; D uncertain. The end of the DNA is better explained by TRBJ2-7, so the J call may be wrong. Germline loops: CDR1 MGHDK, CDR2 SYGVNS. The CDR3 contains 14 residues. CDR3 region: CASSESARSYEQYF. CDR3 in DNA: TGTGCCAGCAGTGAGTCCGCAAGATCCTACGAGCAGTACTTC.

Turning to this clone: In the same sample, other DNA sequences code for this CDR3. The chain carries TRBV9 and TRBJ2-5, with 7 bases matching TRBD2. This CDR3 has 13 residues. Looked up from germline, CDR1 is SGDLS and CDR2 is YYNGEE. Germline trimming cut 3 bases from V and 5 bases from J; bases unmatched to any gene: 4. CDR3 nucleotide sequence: TGTGCCAGCAGCGCGGGGGGTGGGGAGACCCAGTACTTC. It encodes CASSAGGGETQYF.

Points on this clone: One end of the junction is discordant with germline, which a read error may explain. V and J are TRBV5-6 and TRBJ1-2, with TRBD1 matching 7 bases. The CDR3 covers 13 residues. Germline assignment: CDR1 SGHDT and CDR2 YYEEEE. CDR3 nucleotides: TGTGCCAGCAGCTATAGACAGGGAGATGGCTACCCCTTC. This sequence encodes CASSYRQGDGYPF. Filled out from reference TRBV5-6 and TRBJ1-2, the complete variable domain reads DAGVTQSPTHLIKTRGQQVTLRCSPKSGHDTVSWYQQALGQGPQFIFQYYEEEERQRGNFPDRFSGHQFPNYSSELNVNALLLGDSALYLCASSYRQGDGYPFGSGTRLTVV.

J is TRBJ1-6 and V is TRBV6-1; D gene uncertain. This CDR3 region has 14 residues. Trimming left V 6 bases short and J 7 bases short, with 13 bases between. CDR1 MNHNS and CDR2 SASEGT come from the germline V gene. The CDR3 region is CASSQHTGNSPLHF. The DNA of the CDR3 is TGTGCCAGCAGCCAACATACGGGGAATTCACCCCTCCACTTT.

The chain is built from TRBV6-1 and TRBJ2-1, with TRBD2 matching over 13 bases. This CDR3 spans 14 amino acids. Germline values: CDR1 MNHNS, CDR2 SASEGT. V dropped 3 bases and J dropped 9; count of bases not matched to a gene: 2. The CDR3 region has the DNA TGTGCCAGCAGTGAGACTAGCGGGGGGATTGAGCAGTTCTTC. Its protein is CASSETSGGIEQFF.

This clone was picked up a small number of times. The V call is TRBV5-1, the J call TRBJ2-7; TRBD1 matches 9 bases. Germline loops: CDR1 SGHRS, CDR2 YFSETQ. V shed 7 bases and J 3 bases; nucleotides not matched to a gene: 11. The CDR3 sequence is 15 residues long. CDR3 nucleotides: TGCGCCAGCCGACCCCCCGGGACAGGGAGCTACGAGCAGTACTTC. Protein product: CASRPPGTGSYEQYF.

The CDR3 is CASSQGQLQETQYF. For the CDR3, the DNA is TGTGCCAGCAGTCAAGGACAGCTCCAAGAGACCCAGTACTTC. The rearrangement uses TRBV6-5 and TRBJ2-5; weak D call: TRBD1 (6 bases). V was shortened by 5 bases and J by 1 base, with 11 bases between the two germline ends. Germline V lookup: CDR1 MNHEY, CDR2 SVGAGI. The CDR3 is 14 amino acids.

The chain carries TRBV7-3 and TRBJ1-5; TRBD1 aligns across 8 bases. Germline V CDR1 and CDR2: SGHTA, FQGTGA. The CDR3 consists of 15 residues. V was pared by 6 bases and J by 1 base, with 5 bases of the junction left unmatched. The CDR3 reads CASSLGQGSNQPQHF. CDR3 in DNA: TGTGCCAGCAGTTTAGGACAGGGAAGCAATCAGCCCCAGCATTTT. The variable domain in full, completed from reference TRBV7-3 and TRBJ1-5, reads GAGVSQTPSNKVTEKGKYVELRCDPISGHTALYWYRQSLGQGPEFLIYFQGTGAADDSGLPNDRFFAVRPEGSVSTLKIQRTERGDSAVYLCASSLGQGSNQPQHFGDGTRLSIL.

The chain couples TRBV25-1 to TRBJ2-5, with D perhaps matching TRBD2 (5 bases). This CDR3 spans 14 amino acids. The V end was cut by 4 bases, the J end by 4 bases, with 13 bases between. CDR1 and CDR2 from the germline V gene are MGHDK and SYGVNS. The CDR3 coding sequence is TGTGCCAGCAGTGTAGGAGGAATCCGAGAGACCCAGTACTTC. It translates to CASSVGGIRETQYF.

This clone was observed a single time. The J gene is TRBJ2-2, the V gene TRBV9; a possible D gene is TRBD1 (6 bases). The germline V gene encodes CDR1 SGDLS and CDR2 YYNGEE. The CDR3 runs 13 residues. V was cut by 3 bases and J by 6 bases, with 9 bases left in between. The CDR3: CASSEQGSGELFF. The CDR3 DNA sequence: TGTGCCAGCAGCGAACAGGGTTCCGGGGAGCTGTTTTTT.

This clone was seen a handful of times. CDR3 protein: CASSGTVNTYGYTF. In DNA form, the CDR3 reads TGTGCCAGCAGTGGGACTGTTAATACCTATGGCTACACCTTC. The J gene is TRBJ1-2, the V gene TRBV6-5; possible D gene TRBD1, 5 bases. The germline CDR1 and CDR2 sequences are MNHEY and SVGAGI. The CDR3 contains 14 residues. V dropped 5 bases and J dropped 4 bases, with 14 bases sitting between them.